A single sample gave rise to the 20 T cell receptor beta chains below, sequenced in a study of CD8 T cells in Susac syndrome. It was with random hexamers that roughly 0.5 to 1 ug RNA was reverse transcribed. MiXCR, applied by TCRdb to the immunoSEQ multiplex PCR reads, yields one record per CDR3 protein. The sample includes approximately 160,000 distinct CDR3 sequences, approximately 94% of them seen just once. The sequencing sample was made of CD4+ T cells from PBMCs. These receptors all stem from a human donor with Susac syndrome.

The rearrangement links TRBV5-4 to TRBJ2-7; 9 positions match TRBD2. Germline trimming cut 4 bases from V and 6 bases from J; bases unmatched to any gene: 14. Germline assignment: CDR1 SGHNT and CDR2 YYREEE (reference sequence). The CDR3 sequence is 16 residues long. The CDR3 DNA reads TGTGCCAGCAGCCCGGCCGGGATAGCGGGAGCCGGCGAGCAGTACTTC. This gives the protein CASSPAGIAGAGEQYF.

The chain links TRBV7-2 to TRBJ2-3, with 10 bases aligning to TRBD2. Trimming took 0 bases from V and 2 from J; bases not matched to a gene: 5. Germline V CDR1 and CDR2: SGHTA, FQGNSA. This CDR3 comprises 17 residues. The CDR3 loop is CASSLASSGRYTDTQYF. For the CDR3, the DNA is TGTGCCAGCAGCTTAGCGTCTAGCGGGAGATACACAGATACGCAGTATTTT.

The chain combines TRBV11-1 with TRBJ2-5; TRBD2 aligns across 9 bases. This CDR3 spans 17 amino acids. V lost 0 bases and J lost 1; bases outside the gene matches: 6. Looked up from germline, CDR1 is SGHAT and CDR2 is FQDESV (reference sequence). The CDR3 DNA reads TGTGCCAGCAGCTTAGCCCCAGCGGGAGGTTCCCAAGAGACCCAGTACTTC. Translating gives CASSLAPAGGSQETQYF.

This chain connects TRBV24-1 to TRBJ2-7; 10 positions match TRBD2. Trimming removed 2 bases from V and 6 bases from J; junction bases left unmatched: 9. This CDR3 is 16 amino acids long. Germline values: CDR1 KGHDR, CDR2 SFDVKD. The CDR3 DNA sequence: TGTGCCACCAGTGATTCTATAGCGGGGGGCATCACCGAGCAGTACGTC. This codes for CATSDSIAGGITEQYV.

This clonotype was counted once. The chain uses TRBV9 and TRBJ1-1, with 10 bases matching TRBD1. After removal of 5 bases from V and 4 bases from J, the junction contained 8 bases not matched to a gene. This CDR3 region has 15 residues. The germline V gene encodes CDR1 SGDLS and CDR2 YYNGEE. This chain's CDR3 is CASSPGQGVFTEAFF. The CDR3 nucleotides are TGTGCCAGCAGTCCAGGACAGGGGGTGTTCACTGAAGCTTTCTTT.

The chain uses TRBV19 and TRBJ2-3; 7 bases fit TRBD2. The J segment lost 5 bases and the V segment lost 4 bases, leaving 6 bases of the junction unmatched. CDR1 and CDR2 (germline): LNHDA, SQIVND (reference sequence). The CDR3 length is 14 residues. The CDR3 nucleotides read TGTGCCAGTAGTAGCCAGCGGGAAAGAGATACGCAGTATTTT. Its translation: CASSSQRERDTQYF.

The CDR3 here is CASSQVLAGPTDTQYF. Here the CDR3 DNA reads TGTGCCAGCAGCCAAGTACTAGCGGGGCCCACAGATACGCAGTATTTT. The chain recombines TRBV14 with TRBJ2-3, with 10 positions matching TRBD2. The CDR3 has 16 residues. V dropped 1 base and J dropped 2; count of bases not matched to a gene: 3. Germline CDR1 is SGHDN and CDR2 is FVKESK.

The J gene is TRBJ2-7, the V gene TRBV20-1; 8 bases match TRBD1. The germline V gene has CDR1 DFQATT and CDR2 SNEGSKA (reference sequence). The CDR3 has 15 residues. The V gene end was trimmed by 1 base and the J gene end by 6 bases; junction bases not matched to a gene: 11. CDR3 DNA sequence: TGCAGTGCTAGAGTCGTGGCAGGGGGCATTCCCGAGCAGTACTTC. Protein product: CSARVVAGGIPEQYF.

The genes are TRBV20-1 and TRBJ2-5; D call uncertain. The V gene lost 6 bases and the J gene lost 0 bases, with 8 bases spanning the gap. This CDR3 spans 12 amino acids. CDR1 is DFQATT and CDR2 is SNEGSKA in the germline V gene (reference sequence). The CDR3 here is CSARSNQETQYF. DNA of the CDR3: TGCAGTGCACGATCTAACCAAGAGACCCAGTACTTC.

Only one count was recorded for this clonotype. V gene TRBV6-5 combines with J gene TRBJ2-7; 9 bases line up with TRBD1. This CDR3 spans 15 amino acids. The J segment lost 6 bases and the V segment lost 0 bases, leaving 6 bases of the junction unmatched. Germline V gene data show CDR1 as MNHEY and CDR2 as SVGAGI. The CDR3 sequence: CASSYSRTGEGEQYF. CDR3 nucleotides: TGTGCCAGCAGTTACTCCCGGACAGGGGAGGGCGAGCAGTACTTC.

The V and J genes are TRBV14 and TRBJ2-5; 12 nucleotides line up with TRBD2. The ends lost 4 bases at V and 5 bases at J; junction bases unmatched: 8. Germline CDR1 SGHDN, CDR2 FVKESK. The CDR3 extends over 16 amino acids. The CDR3 DNA follows: TGTGCCAGCAGCCTACTAGCGGGAGGCGCGAGGGAGACCCAGTACTTC. Residues: CASSLLAGGARETQYF. Variable domain in full (rest from reference TRBV14 and TRBJ2-5): EAGVTQFPSHSVIEKGQTVTLRCDPISGHDNLYWYRRVMGKEIKFLLHFVKESKQDESGMPNNRFLAERTGGTYSTLKVQPAELEDSGVYFCASSLLAGGARETQYFGPGTRLLVL.

The gene calls are TRBV14 and TRBJ2-1; D may be TRBD2 (5 bases). Germline assignment: CDR1 SGHDN and CDR2 FVKESK. The V end was cut by 0 bases, the J end by 9 bases, with 21 bases between. The CDR3 consists of 17 residues. Written as DNA, the CDR3 is TGTGCCAGCAGCCAAGATCGGAGGTTGAGGGATGTGGGTGAGCAGTTCTTC. Amino acid sequence: CASSQDRRLRDVGEQFF.

The chain recombines TRBV5-1 with TRBJ2-7; 7 bases map to TRBD2. Germline V gene lookup returns CDR1 SGHRS and CDR2 YFSETQ. This CDR3 has 15 residues. J was trimmed by 4 bases and V by 4 bases; bases with no gene match: 11. This CDR3 reads CASSGLDSLRYEQYF. CDR3 DNA: TGCGCCAGCAGCGGACTAGATTCCCTTAGATACGAGCAGTACTTC.

This sequence joins TRBV10-3 and TRBJ2-7, with D possibly TRBD1 on 5 matching bases. From germline, CDR1 is ENHRY and CDR2 SYGVKD. The ends were cut back, 3 bases at V and 3 bases at J, with 9 bases in the middle. CDR3 length equals 13 residues. CDR3 sequence: CAISDRAGYEQYF. DNA for the CDR3: TGTGCCATCAGTGACAGGGCTGGCTACGAGCAGTACTTC.

The J gene is TRBJ2-1, the V gene TRBV15; D gene unclear. Trimming pared 3 bases from V and 10 bases from J, leaving 7 bases between. Germline CDR1 and CDR2: LNHNV and YYDKDF (reference sequence). CDR3 length: 11 amino acids. In DNA form, the CDR3 reads TGTGCCACCAGCAGCTACACCGAGCAGTTCTTC. This encodes CATSSYTEQFF.

The rearrangement joins TRBV30 to TRBJ2-7; TRBD2 matches at 9 bases. The CDR3 runs 14 residues. With V trimmed by 3 bases and J by 4 bases, 7 bases remained unmatched. Per the germline V gene, CDR1 is GTSNPN and CDR2 is SVGIG (reference sequence). CDR3 DNA sequence: TGTGCCTGGAGCGGCGGCGGGAGGGGGTACGAGCAGTACTTC. This codes for CAWSGGGRGYEQYF. The entire variable domain, with the rest obtained from reference TRBV30 and TRBJ2-7, is as follows: SQTIHQWPATLVQPVGSPLSLECTVEGTSNPNLYWYRQAAGRGLQLLFYSVGIGQISSEVPQNLSASRPQDRQFILSSKKLLLSDSGFYLCAWSGGGRGYEQYFGPGTRLTVT.

The V and J genes are TRBV20-1 and TRBJ2-2, with D hard to call. The CDR3 extends over 12 amino acids. CDR1 is DFQATT, CDR2 SNEGSKA, per germline (reference sequence). V lost 0 bases and J lost 5, with 4 bases in between. The CDR3 DNA is TGCAGTGCTAGAGACCCTACCGGGGAGCTGTTTTTT. It translates to CSARDPTGELFF.

A single count supports this clonotype. The chain couples TRBV29-1 to TRBJ2-6; the D gene could be TRBD1 or TRBD2 (6 bases each). The V gene lost 7 bases and the J gene lost 2 bases, with 18 bases spanning the gap. The CDR3 is 16 residues long. CDR1 is SQVTM, CDR2 ANQGSEA, per germline. In nucleotides, the CDR3 is TGCAGCGCCCTGTTCAGGGGAGGAACTGGGGCCAACGTCCTGACTTTC. Translating it yields CSALFRGGTGANVLTF.

This sequence joins TRBV4-3 and TRBJ2-7; TRBD2 agrees at 10 bases. The V and J ends lost 4 bases and 3 bases, in that order; junction bases with no gene match: 6. Germline V gene lookup returns CDR1 LGHNA and CDR2 YSLEER. This CDR3 has 15 residues. The CDR3 sequence: CASSPTGTSVYEQYF. The CDR3 DNA reads TGCGCCAGCAGCCCGACCGGGACTAGCGTCTACGAGCAGTACTTC.

CDR3 protein: CASRPTGEGNYGYTF. CDR3 coding DNA: TGTGCCAGCCGCCCAACAGGGGAGGGGAATTATGGCTACACCTTC. V usage is TRBV25-1 and J usage is TRBJ1-2, with 7 nucleotides matching TRBD1. The CDR3 sequence is 15 residues long. Unmatched junction bases numbered 14, after V lost 8 bases and J lost 5 bases. Germline values: CDR1 MGHDK, CDR2 SYGVNS.